The subject of this entry is one TCR beta chain. The data originate from a study of PD-1 and CTLA-4 blockade in melanoma. Profiled with immunoSEQ multiplex PCR; TCRdb holds only in-frame clones, not every one. The sample includes 25,000 to 35,000 clones, 91% seen only once; the top ten take 7% to 9.5%. Per the germline V gene, CDR1 is MDHEN and CDR2 is SYDVKM. This CDR3 has 14 amino acids. V shed 5 bases and J 5 bases; nucleotides not matched to a gene: 7. This chain links TRBV28 with TRBJ2-7, with TRBD1 matching over 9 bases. This clonotype was obtained from a human donor with melanoma. Sequences were derived from CD8+ T cells from peripheral blood, sampled from a patient given anti-PD-1 treatment. CDR3 in DNA: TGTGCCAGCAGTGCCGGGACAGGGAGCGACGAGCAGTACTTC. Translation: CASSAGTGSDEQYF. The full variable domain, in which reference TRBV28 and TRBJ2-7 provide the parts outside the CDR3, is DVKVTQSSRYLVKRTGEKVFLECVQDMDHENMFWYRQDPGLGLRLIYFSYDVKMKEKGDIPEGYSVSREKKERFSLILESASTNQTSMYLCASSAGTGSDEQYFGPGTRLTVT.